The source of this TCR beta chain is a study of T cell changes during pregnancy in multiple sclerosis. Sequencing was performed with immunoSEQ multiplex PCR; in TCRdb, only in-frame clones are kept and a portion is missing. The sample contains about 68,000 clones, around 90% of which appear only once. Germline V gene lookup returns CDR1 LNHDA and CDR2 SQIVND (reference sequence). Deletions cut 6 bases from V and 4 bases from J, with 10 bases between. The CDR3 has 13 amino acids. The clonotype originates from a female donor with multiple sclerosis, enrolled in a pregnancy study. The V and J genes are TRBV19 and TRBJ2-1, with a possible D match to TRBD1 (6 bases). Sequencing was performed on peripheral blood, taken in the second trimester of pregnancy. The CDR3 DNA reads as TGTGCCAGTAGGACAGGACAATACAATGAGCAGTTCTTC. Protein sequence: CASRTGQYNEQFF.